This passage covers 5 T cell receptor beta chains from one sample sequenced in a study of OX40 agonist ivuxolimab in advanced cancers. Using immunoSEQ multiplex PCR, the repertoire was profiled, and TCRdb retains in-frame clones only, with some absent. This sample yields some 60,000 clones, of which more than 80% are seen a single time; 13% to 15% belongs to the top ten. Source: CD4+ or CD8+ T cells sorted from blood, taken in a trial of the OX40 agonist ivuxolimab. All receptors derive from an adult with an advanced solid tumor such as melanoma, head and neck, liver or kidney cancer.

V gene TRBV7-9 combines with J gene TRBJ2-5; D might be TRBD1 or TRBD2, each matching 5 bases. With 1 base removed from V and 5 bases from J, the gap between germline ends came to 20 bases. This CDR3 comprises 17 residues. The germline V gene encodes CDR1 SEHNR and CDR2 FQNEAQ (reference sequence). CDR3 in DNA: TGTGCCAGCAGCTTAGGACTTAGAGGGGCTTTGAGGGAGACCCAGTACTTC. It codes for CASSLGLRGALRETQYF.

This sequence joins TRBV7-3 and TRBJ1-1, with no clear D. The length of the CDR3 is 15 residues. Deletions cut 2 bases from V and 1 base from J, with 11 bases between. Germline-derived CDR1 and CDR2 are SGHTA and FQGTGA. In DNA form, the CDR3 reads TGTGCCAGCAGCTTATCAGCGGGCGGGAACACTGAAGCTTTCTTT. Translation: CASSLSAGGNTEAFF.

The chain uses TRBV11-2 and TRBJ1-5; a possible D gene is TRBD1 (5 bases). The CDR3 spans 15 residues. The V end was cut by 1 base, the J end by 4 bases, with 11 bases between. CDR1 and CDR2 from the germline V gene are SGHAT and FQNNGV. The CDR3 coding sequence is TGTGCCAGCAGCTTAGGTGGGGGAACTAATCAGCCCCAGCATTTT. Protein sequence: CASSLGGGTNQPQHF.

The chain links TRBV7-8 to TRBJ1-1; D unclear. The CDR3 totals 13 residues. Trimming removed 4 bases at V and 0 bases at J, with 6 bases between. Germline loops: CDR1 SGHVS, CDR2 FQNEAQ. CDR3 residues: CASSSGVNTEAFF. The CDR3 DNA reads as TGTGCCAGCAGCTCCGGAGTGAACACTGAAGCTTTCTTT.

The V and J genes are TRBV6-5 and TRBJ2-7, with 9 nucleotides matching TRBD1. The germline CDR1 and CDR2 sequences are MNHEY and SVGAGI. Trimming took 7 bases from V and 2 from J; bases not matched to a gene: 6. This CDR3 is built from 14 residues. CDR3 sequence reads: CASTSRDRAYEQYF. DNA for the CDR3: TGTGCCAGCACGTCCAGGGACAGGGCCTACGAGCAGTACTTC.